This entry lists 7 T cell receptor beta chains sequenced from one sample in a study of T cell responses to AZD1222 COVID-19 vaccine. Here immunoSEQ multiplex PCR was the method, and the copy in TCRdb shows in-frame clones only, minus some. The sample has about 67,000 clones, around four fifths seen once. The sequencing here drew on peripheral blood, taken on day 0 of AZD1222 vaccination. The receptors originated from an adult in good health.

The chain has TRBV10-3 and TRBJ1-2; D is ambiguous. The CDR3 loop spans 14 amino acids. Deletions cut 3 bases from V and 4 bases from J, with 12 bases between. Per the germline V gene, CDR1 is ENHRY and CDR2 is SYGVKD. CDR3 in amino acids: CAISEENSLYGYTF. In nucleotides, the CDR3 is TGTGCCATCAGTGAAGAAAACAGTCTCTATGGCTACACCTTC.

The V gene is TRBV7-9, the J gene TRBJ2-5, with D possibly being TRBD1 or TRBD2 (5 bases each). Trimming took 1 base from V and 5 from J, leaving 14 bases between them. This CDR3 has 15 residues. Germline V CDR1 and CDR2: SEHNR, FQNEAQ (reference sequence). CDR3 in amino acids: CASSLGAGSSETQYF. The CDR3 region has the DNA TGTGCCAGCAGCTTAGGCGCAGGGAGCTCGGAGACCCAGTACTTC.

This chain uses TRBV19 with TRBJ1-2; 7 nucleotides match TRBD1. This CDR3 spans 13 amino acids. V was clipped by 7 bases and J by 2 bases; unmatched bases: 4. Germline V gives CDR1 LNHDA, CDR2 SQIVND (reference sequence). The CDR3 here is CASTQTGNYGYTF. The CDR3 DNA follows: TGTGCCAGTACCCAGACAGGGAACTATGGCTACACCTTC.

CDR3 sequence (DNA): TGTGCCAGCAGTCCTCAGGACAGGGGGCCGTGGGACACTGAAGCTTTCTTT. It encodes CASSPQDRGPWDTEAFF. V usage is TRBV6-6 and J usage is TRBJ1-1, with 11 nucleotides matching TRBD1. Germline V gene data show CDR1 as MNHNY and CDR2 as SVGAGI (reference sequence). The CDR3 loop spans 17 amino acids. V gave up 5 bases and J gave up 3 bases; unmatched junction bases: 11.

By its share, this clone is medium-sized. The chain carries TRBV28 and TRBJ1-5; tentative D call: TRBD1 (5 bases). The V end was cut by 4 bases, the J end by 5 bases, with 15 bases between. This CDR3 has 15 residues. CDR1 and CDR2 from the germline V gene are MDHEN and SYDVKM. The CDR3 here is CASSSRRARDQPQHF. As DNA, the CDR3 is TGTGCCAGCAGTTCCCGCAGGGCGAGGGATCAGCCCCAGCATTTT.

The chain is built from TRBV11-2 and TRBJ2-5, with no clear D. The CDR3 runs 16 residues. Germline-derived CDR1 and CDR2 are SGHAT and FQNNGV. The germline V and J ends were trimmed by 1 base and 1 base, with 13 bases remaining between them. The CDR3 is CASSLVGIGPQETQYF. CDR3 nucleotides: TGTGCCAGCAGCTTAGTTGGGATAGGACCCCAAGAGACCCAGTACTTC. Full variable domain (remainder filled in from reference TRBV11-2 and TRBJ2-5): EAGVAQSPRYKIIEKRQSVAFWCNPISGHATLYWYQQILGQGPKLLIQFQNNGVVDDSQLPKDRFSAERLKGVDSTLKIQPAKLEDSAVYLCASSLVGIGPQETQYFGPGTRLLVL.

This clone was picked up one time. This chain connects TRBV28 to TRBJ1-5; D remains ambiguous. The germline V gene encodes CDR1 MDHEN and CDR2 SYDVKM. Trimming left V 11 bases short and J 2 bases short, with 19 bases between. There are 15 residues in the CDR3. Written as DNA, the CDR3 is TGTGCCTCACGGAGGACTGTCCCCGGCAATCAGCCCCAGCATTTT. Encoded protein: CASRRTVPGNQPQHF.